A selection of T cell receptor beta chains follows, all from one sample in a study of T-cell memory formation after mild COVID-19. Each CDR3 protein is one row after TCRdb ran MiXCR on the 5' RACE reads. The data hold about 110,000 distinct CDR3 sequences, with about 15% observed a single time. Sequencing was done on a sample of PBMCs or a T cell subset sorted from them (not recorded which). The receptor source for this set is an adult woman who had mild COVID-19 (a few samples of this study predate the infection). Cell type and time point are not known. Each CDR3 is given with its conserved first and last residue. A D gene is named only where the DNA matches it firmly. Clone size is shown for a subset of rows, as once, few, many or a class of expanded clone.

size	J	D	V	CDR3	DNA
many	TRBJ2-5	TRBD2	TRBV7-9	CASSLISAGGQETQYF	TGTGCCAGCAGCTTAATCAGCGCGGGGGGCCAAGAGACCCAGTACTTC
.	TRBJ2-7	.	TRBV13	CASSRVGTDKYEQYF	TGTGCCAGCAGCCGCGTCGGGACCGATAAGTACGAGCAGTACTTC
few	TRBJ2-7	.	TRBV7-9	CASSAMGDYEQYF	TGTGCCAGCAGCGCGATGGGGGACTACGAGCAGTACTTC
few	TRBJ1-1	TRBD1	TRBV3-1	CASSQDRDSVYTEAFF	TGTGCCAGCAGCCAAGACCGGGACAGTGTTTACACTGAAGCTTTCTTT
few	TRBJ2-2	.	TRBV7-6	CASSLGRRGWSGELFF	TGTGCCAGCAGCTTGGGTAGAAGGGGATGGTCCGGGGAGCTGTTTTTT
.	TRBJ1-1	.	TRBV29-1	CSVPEAFF	TGCAGCGTTCCTGAAGCTTTCTTT
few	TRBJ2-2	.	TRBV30	CAWSVTHTGELFF	TGTGCCTGGAGTGTAACGCACACCGGGGAGCTGTTTTTT
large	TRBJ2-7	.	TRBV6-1	CASSEAPPPLGYEQYF	TGTGCCAGCAGTGAAGCTCCCCCGCCTCTCGGTTACGAGCAGTACTTC
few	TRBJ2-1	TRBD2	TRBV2	CASTSGEQFF	TGTGCCAGCACTAGCGGTGAGCAGTTCTTC
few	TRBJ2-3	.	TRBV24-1	CATSDLVQGRGDTQYF	TGTGCCACCAGTGACTTGGTCCAGGGGAGGGGAGATACGCAGTATTTT
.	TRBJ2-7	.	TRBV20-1	CSARPYDRRPGSYEQYF	TGCAGTGCTAGACCCTACGACCGGAGGCCCGGGAGCTACGAGCAGTACTTC
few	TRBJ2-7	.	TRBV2	CASSEALSSYEQYF	TGTGCCAGCAGTGAAGCGCTGAGCTCCTACGAGCAGTACTTC
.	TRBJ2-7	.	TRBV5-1	CASSSGDYEQYF	TGCGCCAGCAGCTCTGGTGACTACGAGCAGTACTTC
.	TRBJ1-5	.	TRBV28	CATTLGIQPQHF	TGTGCCACCACTCTTGGAATTCAGCCCCAGCATTTT
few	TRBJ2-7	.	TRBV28	CASSLAGYSYEQYF	TGTGCCAGCAGTTTGGCGGGGTACTCCTACGAGCAGTACTTC
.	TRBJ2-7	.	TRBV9	CASSETSQSEQYF	TGTGCCAGCAGCGAGACTAGTCAGAGCGAGCAGTACTTC
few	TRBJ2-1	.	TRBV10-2	CASSEPDWNYNEQFF	TGCGCCAGCAGTGAGCCCGACTGGAATTACAATGAGCAGTTCTTC
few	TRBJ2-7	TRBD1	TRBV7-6	CASTAGAGGGYEQYF	TGTGCCAGCACCGCTGGGGCAGGGGGTGGGTACGAGCAGTACTTC
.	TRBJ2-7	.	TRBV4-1	CASSQDIRGTTYEQYF	TGCGCCAGCAGCCAAGATATACGGGGAACCACCTACGAGCAGTACTTC
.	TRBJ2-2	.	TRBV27	CASSSYVGELFF	TGTGCCAGCAGTTCATATGTGGGGGAGCTGTTTTTT
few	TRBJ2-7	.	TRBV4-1	CASSQGQGGPTYEQYF	TGCGCCAGCAGCCAAGGTCAGGGGGGGCCGACCTACGAGCAGTACTTC
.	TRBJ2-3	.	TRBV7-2	CASSPTADTQYF	TGTGCCAGCAGCCCCACCGCGGATACGCAGTATTTT
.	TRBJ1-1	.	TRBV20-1	CSANTRVMSTEAFF	TGCAGTGCGAACACTCGGGTCATGTCGACTGAAGCTTTCTTT
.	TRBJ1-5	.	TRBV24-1	CATSDFGTYSNQPQHF	TGTGCCACCAGTGATTTCGGGACTTATAGCAATCAGCCCCAGCATTTT
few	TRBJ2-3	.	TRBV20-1	CSARGRLAGTDTQYF	TGCAGTGCTAGGGGGCGGCTAGCAGGCACAGATACGCAGTATTTT
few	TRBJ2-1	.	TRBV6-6	CASSYSDNEQFF	TGTGCCAGCAGTTATTCTGACAATGAGCAGTTCTTC
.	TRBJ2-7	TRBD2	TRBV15	CATSRVTSGYEQYF	TGTGCCACCAGCAGAGTCACTAGCGGGTACGAGCAGTACTTC
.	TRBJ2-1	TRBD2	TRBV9	CASSESGLAGGTGQFF	TGTGCCAGCAGCGAAAGCGGACTAGCGGGGGGGACAGGGCAGTTCTTC
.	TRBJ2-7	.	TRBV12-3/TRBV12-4	CASSFYGGQTDEQYF	TGTGCCAGCAGTTTCTACGGGGGTCAGACTGACGAGCAGTACTTC
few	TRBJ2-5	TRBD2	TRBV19	CASSRDYETQYF	TGTGCCAGTAGTCGGGACTACGAGACCCAGTACTTC
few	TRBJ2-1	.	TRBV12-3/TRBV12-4	CASSLVGAVNEQFF	TGTGCCAGCAGTCTGGTGGGGGCGGTCAATGAGCAGTTCTTC
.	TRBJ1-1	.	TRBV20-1	CSAPPRGENTEAFF	TGCAGTGCTCCCCCCCGGGGGGAGAACACTGAAGCTTTCTTT
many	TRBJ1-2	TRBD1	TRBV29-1	CSVPAPGQGGYGYTF	TGCAGCGTTCCCGCTCCGGGACAGGGAGGCTATGGCTACACCTTC
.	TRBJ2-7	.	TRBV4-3	CASSPGWGEQYF	TGCGCCAGCAGTCCCGGCTGGGGCGAGCAGTACTTC
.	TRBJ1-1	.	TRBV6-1	CASSGEVGIAEAFF	TGTGCCAGCAGTGGGGAAGTGGGAATCGCTGAAGCTTTCTTT
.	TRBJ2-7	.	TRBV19	CASRDSEEAYEQYF	TGTGCCAGCCGAGACAGTGAAGAGGCATACGAGCAGTACTTC
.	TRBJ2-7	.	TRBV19	CASSTAAGGFYEQYF	TGTGCCAGTAGTACGGCGGCAGGGGGGTTTTACGAGCAGTACTTC
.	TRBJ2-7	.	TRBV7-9	CASSPRSSVKPSYYEQYF	TGTGCCAGCAGCCCCCGGTCTAGTGTCAAACCCTCTTACTACGAGCAGTACTTC
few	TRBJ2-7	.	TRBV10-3	CAISGLESREQYF	TGTGCCATCAGTGGACTGGAGAGTCGCGAGCAGTACTTC
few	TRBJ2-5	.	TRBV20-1	CSARSPREAETQYF	TGCAGTGCTAGATCACCCAGGGAAGCGGAGACCCAGTACTTC
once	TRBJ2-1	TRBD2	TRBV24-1	CATSDPGLAGESRNEQFF	TGTGCCACCAGTGATCCTGGACTAGCGGGAGAGTCACGCAATGAGCAGTTCTTC
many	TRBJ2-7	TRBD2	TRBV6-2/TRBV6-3	CASGLAGTGYEQYF	TGTGCCAGCGGGTTAGCGGGGACTGGCTACGAGCAGTACTTC
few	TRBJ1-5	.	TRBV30	CAWSAGSEPQHF	TGTGCCTGGAGTGCCGGTTCGGAGCCCCAGCATTTT
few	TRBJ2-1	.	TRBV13	CAPGPTRPGEQFF	TGTGCCCCGGGACCGACACGTCCGGGTGAGCAGTTCTTC
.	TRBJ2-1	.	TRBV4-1	CASSHPLGNEQFF	TGCGCCAGCAGCCATCCCTTGGGTAATGAGCAGTTCTTC
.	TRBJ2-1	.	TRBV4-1	CASSQKEREQFF	TGCGCCAGCAGCCAAAAAGAGCGGGAGCAGTTCTTC
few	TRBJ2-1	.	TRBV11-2	CASSLGSGKFYNEQFF	TGTGCCAGCAGCTTAGGATCAGGAAAGTTCTACAATGAGCAGTTCTTC
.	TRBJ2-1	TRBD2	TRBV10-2	CATLGLAGGSSSSYNEQFF	TGCGCCACCCTAGGACTAGCGGGAGGATCCTCTAGCTCCTACAATGAGCAGTTCTTC
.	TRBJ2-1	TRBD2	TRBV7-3	CASSFGLAGDYNEQFF	TGTGCCAGCAGCTTTGGCCTAGCGGGGGACTACAATGAGCAGTTCTTC
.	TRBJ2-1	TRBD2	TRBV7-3	CASSSSSGLLFF	TGTGCCAGCAGCTCCTCCTCGGGACTATTGTTCTTC